These 27 T cell receptor beta chains share one sample of origin, sequenced in a study of cytomegalovirus exposure and HLA in healthy donors. PCR primers comprised 60 Vbeta and 13 Jbeta primers. Generated by immunoSEQ multiplex PCR, the TCRdb table keeps only in-frame clones and is missing some. The sample lists under 200,000 clones, around four fifths occurring once. Sample: PBMCs. These receptors all stem from a middle-aged man in good health and CMV-seropositive.

The chain recombines TRBV11-2 with TRBJ2-3; 8 bases map to TRBD1. Looked up from germline, CDR1 is SGHAT and CDR2 is FQNNGV. This CDR3 spans 16 amino acids. The J segment lost 5 bases and the V segment lost 5 bases, leaving 12 bases of the junction unmatched. CDR3 loop: CASSDIRTGPIDTQYF. For the CDR3, the DNA is TGTGCCAGCAGCGACATACGGACAGGGCCCATAGATACGCAGTATTTT.

The rearrangement links TRBV28 to TRBJ2-1; 10 positions agree with TRBD2. The CDR3 has 14 residues. CDR1 is MDHEN and CDR2 is SYDVKM in the germline V gene. J lost 7 bases, V lost 7 bases, and 7 bases had no gene match. The DNA of the CDR3 is TGTGCCAGCACCCCCAGCGGGAGGGGTAATGAGCAGTTCTTC. Translation gives CASTPSGRGNEQFF.

The V gene is TRBV5-6, the J gene TRBJ2-2, with 11 bases matching TRBD2. J lost 2 bases, V lost 1 base, and 1 base had no gene match. In germline, CDR1 is SGHDT, CDR2 YYEEEE. This CDR3 comprises 16 residues. DNA for the CDR3: TGTGCCAGCAGCTTGCGACTAGCGGGAAACACCGGGGAGCTGTTTTTT. Translated, it gives CASSLRLAGNTGELFF.

This rearrangement joins TRBV19 to TRBJ2-3; tentative D call: TRBD2 (5 bases). Trimming took 4 bases from V and 1 from J, leaving 15 bases between them. This CDR3 comprises 16 residues. Germline-derived CDR1 and CDR2 are LNHDA and SQIVND (reference sequence). DNA for the CDR3: TGTGCCAGTAGTACAATCCATGGACTCGGCACAGATACGCAGTATTTT. Protein sequence: CASSTIHGLGTDTQYF.

The J gene is TRBJ2-7, the V gene TRBV7-2; D is possibly TRBD1 (7 bases). Trimming removed 4 bases from V and 1 base from J, with 17 bases in between. The CDR3 covers 16 residues. From germline, CDR1 is SGHTA and CDR2 FQGNSA. CDR3 protein: CASSSIRRDRSYEQYF. In DNA form, the CDR3 reads TGTGCCAGCAGCTCCATTAGGAGGGACAGATCCTACGAGCAGTACTTC.

The rearrangement links TRBV10-3 to TRBJ2-1, with a weak D call TRBD1 (5 bases). V dropped 10 bases and J dropped 0 bases, with 16 bases sitting between them. This CDR3 region has 15 residues. Germline-derived CDR1 and CDR2 are ENHRY and SYGVKD. Written as DNA, the CDR3 is TGTGCCACCCAGGGCGCGGCGAGCTCCTACAATGAGCAGTTCTTC. Translated: CATQGAASSYNEQFF.

The rearrangement links TRBV18 to TRBJ2-7; 15 bases are a match to TRBD2. The CDR3 totals 16 residues. V shed 1 base and J 5 bases; nucleotides not matched to a gene: 3. The germline gives CDR1 KGHSH, CDR2 LQKENI. CDR3 sequence (DNA): TGTGCCAGCTCACCACGAGGACTAGCGGGAGGGGACGAGCAGTACTTC. It is translated as CASSPRGLAGGDEQYF.

The gene calls are TRBV5-1 and TRBJ2-3; D not resolved. CDR3 length: 14 amino acids. Germline V gene sequence: CDR1 SGHRS, CDR2 YFSETQ. Trimming cost V 0 bases and J 5 bases, with 10 bases left between them. DNA of the CDR3: TGCGCCAGCAGCTTGGCCAACTCGGGAGATACGCAGTATTTT. Translation: CASSLANSGDTQYF. Based on the CDR3 plus reference TRBV5-1 and TRBJ2-3, the full variable domain is KAGVTQTPRYLIKTRGQQVTLSCSPISGHRSVSWYQQTPGQGLQFLFEYFSETQRNKGNFPGRFSGRQFSNSRSEMNVSTLELGDSALYLCASSLANSGDTQYFGPGTRLTVL.

The gene calls are TRBV19 and TRBJ2-7, with a tentative D call TRBD2 (6 bases). The CDR3 runs 13 residues. V was clipped by 4 bases and J by 6 bases, with 13 bases between them. Germline V CDR1 and CDR2: LNHDA, SQIVND (reference sequence). CDR3 nucleotides: TGTGCCAGTAGTACGGCTGGGACTCCCGAGCAGTACTTC. Translation gives CASSTAGTPEQYF.

This chain links TRBV11-2 with TRBJ2-7; tentative D call: TRBD2 (6 bases). In germline, CDR1 is SGHAT, CDR2 FQNNGV. The CDR3 consists of 16 residues. With 0 bases removed from V and 4 bases from J, the gap between germline ends came to 16 bases. CDR3 protein: CASSLDRWEAKYEQYF. CDR3 bases: TGTGCCAGCAGCTTAGATAGGTGGGAGGCTAAGTACGAGCAGTACTTC.

V and J are TRBV19 and TRBJ2-7; no clear D. The V gene's germline CDR1 is LNHDA and CDR2 SQIVND (reference sequence). The ends were cut back, 3 bases at V and 3 bases at J, with 6 bases in the middle. The CDR3 consists of 12 residues. CDR3 in DNA: TGTGCCAGTAGTATCTCGGGCTACGAGCAGTACTTC. It encodes CASSISGYEQYF.

CDR3 residues: CASRKTRLGEGAEAFF. The CDR3 bases are TGTGCCAGCAGAAAAACCCGTTTAGGGGAAGGGGCTGAAGCTTTCTTT. V and J are TRBV2 and TRBJ1-1; possibly TRBD1 for D (5 bases). The CDR3 has 16 residues. Trimming shortened V by 6 bases and J by 6 bases, and 23 bases separated the two germline ends. The germline CDR1 and CDR2 sequences are SNHLY and FYNNEI.

The chain uses TRBV5-1 and TRBJ2-4; 8 bases align to TRBD2. Per germline, CDR1 SGHRS and CDR2 YFSETQ. V trimming: 4 bases; J trimming: 8 bases; junction bases outside the gene matches: 5. This CDR3 comprises 13 residues. The CDR3 here is CASSLREGDIQYF. The CDR3 bases are TGCGCCAGCAGCCTTCGGGAGGGTGACATTCAGTACTTC.

This sequence joins TRBV10-2 and TRBJ1-5, with TRBD1 matching 8 bases. The CDR3 totals 16 residues. Trimming at V came to 5 bases and at J to 1 base, leaving 7 bases not matched to a gene. The germline CDR1 and CDR2 sequences are WSHSY and SAAADI. CDR3 bases: TGCGCCAGCAGTAGCACAGGGGGAGTGAGCAATCAGCCCCAGCATTTT. Its protein is CASSSTGGVSNQPQHF.

The V call is TRBV4-3, the J call TRBJ2-3; possible D gene TRBD1, 6 bases. The V and J ends lost 2 bases and 4 bases respectively, with 13 bases between them. CDR3 length: 15 residues. Germline assignment: CDR1 LGHNA and CDR2 YSLEER. The DNA for the CDR3 is TGCGCCAGCAGCCAAAGAGCAGGGGTACCAGATACGCAGTATTTT. Amino acids: CASSQRAGVPDTQYF.

This chain links TRBV11-3 with TRBJ2-3; TRBD2 aligns across 9 bases. Germline lookup yields CDR1 SGHNT and CDR2 YENEEA. Losses at the gene ends were 2 bases for V and 4 bases for J; bases not matched to a gene: 10. This CDR3 has 17 residues. CDR3 DNA sequence: TGTGCCAGCAGCTTAAGCGGTCCGGCGGGGGGGGCAGATACGCAGTATTTT. Its translation is CASSLSGPAGGADTQYF.

V and J are TRBV11-2 and TRBJ2-5; the match to TRBD2 covers 10 bases. The J call is uncertain, as TRBJ2-7 better fits the DNA end. The CDR3 totals 15 residues. The germline gives CDR1 SGHAT, CDR2 FQNNGV. CDR3 region: CASSSIAGGSYEQYF. CDR3 sequence (DNA): TGTGCCAGCAGCTCGATAGCGGGGGGCTCCTACGAGCAGTACTTC.

The V and J genes are TRBV5-1 and TRBJ2-5; TRBD2 aligns across 9 bases. The V gene end was trimmed by 1 base and the J gene end by 5 bases; junction bases not matched to a gene: 15. Germline V lookup: CDR1 SGHRS, CDR2 YFSETQ. There are 18 residues in the CDR3. The CDR3 nucleotides read TGCGCCAGCAGCTTGCTTCTAGCGGGGCGCTCGGGAGGGGAGACCCAGTACTTC. It encodes CASSLLLAGRSGGETQYF.

The chain is built from TRBV30 and TRBJ2-7; perhaps TRBD1 as D (6 bases). V gave up 8 bases and J gave up 6 bases, with 20 bases separating them. Germline V gene lookup returns CDR1 GTSNPN and CDR2 SVGIG (reference sequence). The CDR3 totals 13 residues. Here the CDR3 reads CAGRKTGYGEQYF. CDR3 DNA sequence: TGTGCCGGTAGAAAGACAGGATACGGCGAGCAGTACTTC. Using reference TRBV30 and TRBJ2-7 for the parts outside the CDR3, the full variable domain is SQTIHQWPATLVQPVGSPLSLECTVEGTSNPNLYWYRQAAGRGLQLLFYSVGIGQISSEVPQNLSASRPQDRQFILSSKKLLLSDSGFYLCAGRKTGYGEQYFGPGTRLTVT.

This sequence joins TRBV5-1 and TRBJ2-5; no clear D. This CDR3 comprises 13 residues. Germline V lookup: CDR1 SGHRS, CDR2 YFSETQ. V lost 3 bases to trimming and J lost 4 bases, with 10 bases between them. CDR3: CASSSLFSETQYF. The CDR3 DNA follows: TGCGCCAGCAGCTCCCTGTTCTCAGAGACCCAGTACTTC.

Only one count was recorded for this clone. The chain employs TRBV7-2 and TRBJ2-4, with D tentatively TRBD1 (5 bases). V lost 2 bases, J lost 4 bases, and 12 bases lay in between. Germline CDR1 reads SGHTA; CDR2 reads FQGNSA. CDR3 length: 15 amino acids. DNA for the CDR3: TGTGCCAGCAGCTTAATTCAGGGTCGGAAAAACATTCAGTACTTC. Amino acid sequence: CASSLIQGRKNIQYF. The whole variable domain, remainder taken from reference TRBV7-2 and TRBJ2-4, is GAGVSQSPSNKVTEKGKDVELRCDPISGHTALYWYRQSLGQGLEFLIYFQGNSAPDKSGLPSDRFSAERTGGSVSTLTIQRTQQEDSAVYLCASSLIQGRKNIQYFGAGTRLSVL.

This sequence joins TRBV30 and TRBJ2-7; perhaps TRBD1 as D (5 bases). V was trimmed by 3 bases and J by 5 bases, leaving 11 bases between them. This CDR3 is 12 amino acids long. Germline CDR1 and CDR2: GTSNPN and SVGIG (reference sequence). CDR3 DNA sequence: TGTGCCTGGAGGGGCAGGGATCACGAGCAGTACTTC. This sequence encodes CAWRGRDHEQYF.

The sample holds a few counts of this clone. The sample has other DNA sequences that encode this CDR3 too. The rearrangement uses TRBV29-1 and TRBJ1-2; a possible D gene is TRBD1 (5 bases). Germline V lookup: CDR1 SQVTM, CDR2 ANQGSEA. The CDR3 is 11 residues long. V was shortened by 4 bases and J by 2 bases, with 5 bases between the two germline ends. The CDR3 region is CSVGQNYGYTF. In DNA form, the CDR3 reads TGCAGCGTTGGACAGAACTATGGCTACACCTTC.

The rearrangement uses TRBV5-4 and TRBJ2-7, with 8 bases fitting TRBD2. Per germline, CDR1 SGHNT and CDR2 YYREEE (reference sequence). The V and J ends lost 2 bases and 5 bases, in that order; junction bases with no gene match: 15. The CDR3 loop spans 17 amino acids. The CDR3 reads CASSFPVSREGRHEQYF. Here the CDR3 DNA reads TGTGCCAGCAGCTTCCCTGTTTCACGGGAGGGCCGCCACGAGCAGTACTTC. The full variable domain, in which reference TRBV5-4 and TRBJ2-7 provide the parts outside the CDR3, is ETGVTQSPTHLIKTRGQQVTLRCSSQSGHNTVSWYQQALGQGPQFIFQYYREEENGRGNFPPRFSGLQFPNYSSELNVNALELDDSALYLCASSFPVSREGRHEQYFGPGTRLTVT.

Details on this clone: Other nucleotide sequences in the sample specify the same CDR3. This CDR3 is CASSLASEQYF. As DNA, the CDR3 is TGCGCCAGCAGCTTGGCCTCCGAGCAGTACTTC. The rearrangement joins TRBV5-1 to TRBJ2-7; no definite D call. Germline CDR1 reads SGHRS; CDR2 reads YFSETQ. V shed 0 bases and J shed 6 bases, with 4 bases lying between them. The CDR3 has 11 amino acids.

This clone was seen a handful of times. The genes are TRBV5-1 and TRBJ2-2; 9 nucleotides match TRBD2. CDR1 is SGHRS, CDR2 YFSETQ, per germline. V lost 2 bases, J lost 6 bases, and 5 bases stayed unmatched. The CDR3 loop spans 15 amino acids. The CDR3 protein is CASSFLAGMPGELFF. CDR3 DNA: TGCGCCAGCAGCTTCCTAGCGGGAATGCCCGGGGAGCTGTTTTTT.

This chain connects TRBV28 to TRBJ1-5, with TRBD1 matching 12 bases. V shed 4 bases, J shed 3 bases, and the junction held 4 bases outside the gene matches. The germline gives CDR1 MDHEN, CDR2 SYDVKM. There are 16 residues in the CDR3. This CDR3 is CASSSGTGGFNQPQHF. CDR3 sequence (DNA): TGTGCCAGCAGTTCCGGGACAGGGGGCTTCAATCAGCCCCAGCATTTT.